Shown below are 21 T cell receptor beta chains from a single sample sequenced in a study of cytomegalovirus exposure and HLA in healthy donors. Sequenced by immunoSEQ multiplex PCR; TCRdb stores in-frame clones only, minus some. The table lists some 140,000 clones, 80% to 90% of them singletons. What was sequenced was PBMCs. These receptors all come from a man aged 18 to 29 in good health and CMV-seropositive.

The chain couples TRBV4-3 to TRBJ1-2; no clear D gene. Germline-derived CDR1 and CDR2 are LGHNA and YSLEER. This CDR3 comprises 16 residues. V was trimmed by 4 bases and J by 1 base, leaving 16 bases between them. CDR3 residues: CASSPHGVGLNYGYTF. The CDR3 DNA follows: TGCGCCAGCAGCCCACACGGGGTAGGACTTAACTATGGCTACACCTTC.

V usage is TRBV11-2 and J usage is TRBJ1-4; 7 bases agree with TRBD1. Trimming at V came to 3 bases and at J to 13 bases, leaving 8 bases not matched to a gene. Germline CDR1 and CDR2: SGHAT and FQNNGV. The CDR3 runs to 13 residues. As DNA, the CDR3 is TGTGCCAGCAGCTTTGACAGGGTTGCGGTACTGTTTTTT. Its translation is CASSFDRVAVLFF.

V usage is TRBV6-5 and J usage is TRBJ2-7; 9 nucleotides match TRBD2. CDR1 is MNHEY, CDR2 SVGAGI, per germline. Germline trimming cut 2 bases from V and 3 bases from J; bases unmatched to any gene: 5. The CDR3 loop spans 15 amino acids. Here the CDR3 DNA reads TGTGCCAGCAGTTACATAGCGGGGGAAGGCTACGAGCAGTACTTC. Its translation: CASSYIAGEGYEQYF.

The chain recombines TRBV19 with TRBJ1-2; D is uncertain. V was clipped by 6 bases and J by 7 bases, with 15 bases between them. The CDR3 consists of 13 residues. The germline V gene has CDR1 LNHDA and CDR2 SQIVND (reference sequence). The CDR3 coding sequence is TGTGCCAGTAGCGGCAGGCTTCGAAGTGGCTACACCTTC. The encoded protein is CASSGRLRSGYTF. Filled out from reference TRBV19 and TRBJ1-2, the complete variable domain reads DGGITQSPKYLFRKEGQNVTLSCEQNLNHDAMYWYRQDPGQGLRLIYYSQIVNDFQKGDIAEGYSVSREKKESFPLTVTSAQKNPTAFYLCASSGRLRSGYTFGSGTRLTVV.

This chain uses TRBV18 with TRBJ2-3; TRBD2 matches 8 bases. The CDR3 has 17 residues. The germline V gene has CDR1 KGHSH and CDR2 LQKENI. The trim removed 3 bases at V and 1 base at J, leaving 9 bases unmatched. The CDR3 loop reads CASSPPLAGPGTDTQYF. In nucleotides, the CDR3 is TGTGCCAGCTCACCCCCATTAGCGGGGCCCGGCACAGATACGCAGTATTTT.

The chain has TRBV7-6 and TRBJ2-3, with 9 bases aligning to TRBD1. From germline, CDR1 is SGHVS and CDR2 FNYEAQ. V was pared by 9 bases and J by 4 bases, with 5 bases of the junction left unmatched. This CDR3 comprises 13 residues. CDR3 loop: CASTGTGSDTQYF. The CDR3 DNA follows: TGTGCCAGTACCGGGACAGGGTCAGATACGCAGTATTTT.

This clone was found a few times. The chain combines TRBV5-6 with TRBJ1-2; D remains unclear. V dropped 0 bases and J dropped 1 base, with 4 bases sitting between them. CDR1 is SGHDT and CDR2 is YYEEEE in the germline V gene. The CDR3 runs 13 residues. CDR3 in amino acids: CASSLESNYGYTF. In nucleotides, the CDR3 is TGTGCCAGCAGCTTGGAGAGTAACTATGGCTACACCTTC.

This rearrangement joins TRBV5-1 to TRBJ2-2; 10 bases match TRBD2. Germline lookup yields CDR1 SGHRS and CDR2 YFSETQ. Germline trimming cut 3 bases from V and 3 bases from J; bases unmatched to any gene: 2. The CDR3 runs to 15 residues. The CDR3 loop reads CASSSLAGDTGELFF. CDR3 DNA: TGCGCCAGCAGCTCCCTAGCGGGAGACACCGGGGAGCTGTTTTTT.

The V call is TRBV4-3, the J call TRBJ1-2; a weak D match, TRBD1 (6 bases). This CDR3 is 14 amino acids long. CDR1 LGHNA and CDR2 YSLEER come from the germline V gene. Trimming left V 0 bases short and J 5 bases short, with 10 bases between. Here the CDR3 reads CASSQEGASYGYTF. The CDR3 region has the DNA TGCGCCAGCAGCCAAGAGGGGGCCAGTTATGGCTACACCTTC.

V is TRBV20-1 and J is TRBJ2-5; unclear D gene. The V and J ends lost 6 bases and 5 bases respectively, with 10 bases between them. The germline V gene has CDR1 DFQATT and CDR2 SNEGSKA (reference sequence). The CDR3 is made up of 11 amino acids. The CDR3: CSALKSETQYF. CDR3 DNA sequence: TGCAGTGCCCTTAAATCGGAGACCCAGTACTTC.

The chain couples TRBV14 to TRBJ2-2; 10 nucleotides agree with TRBD2. Per germline, CDR1 SGHDN and CDR2 FVKESK. Losses at the gene ends were 4 bases for V and 0 bases for J; bases not matched to a gene: 2. The CDR3 covers 16 residues. The CDR3 is CASSPLAGANTGELFF. The DNA of the CDR3 is TGTGCCAGCAGCCCCCTAGCGGGGGCGAACACCGGGGAGCTGTTTTTT.

This clone was found a few times. The CDR3 region is CASSLSDRFGGYTF. CDR3 sequence (DNA): TGTGCCAGCAGCTTATCGGACAGGTTCGGCGGCTACACCTTC. J is TRBJ1-2 and V is TRBV7-9; 7 nucleotides align to TRBD1. The CDR3 has 14 amino acids. Germline CDR1 is SEHNR and CDR2 is FQNEAQ (reference sequence). The J segment lost 8 bases and the V segment lost 2 bases, leaving 8 bases of the junction unmatched.

V usage is TRBV30 and J usage is TRBJ2-3; possibly TRBD2 for D (6 bases). This CDR3 has 12 amino acids. The V end was cut by 8 bases, the J end by 3 bases, with 12 bases between. Germline CDR1 is GTSNPN and CDR2 is SVGIG (reference sequence). CDR3 bases: TGTGCCCGCGGGACGGTTACAGATACGCAGTATTTT. Translated, it gives CARGTVTDTQYF.

The V gene is TRBV5-5, the J gene TRBJ2-7, with D possibly TRBD2 on 6 matching bases. CDR1 SGHKS and CDR2 YYEKEE come from the germline V gene (reference sequence). V lost 3 bases to trimming and J lost 3 bases, with 19 bases between them. This CDR3 spans 16 amino acids. DNA for the CDR3: TGTGCCAGCAGCTCCCGGGTTGGCGGAGGGAGCTACGAGCAGTACTTC. Residues: CASSSRVGGGSYEQYF.

The V and J genes are TRBV11-1 and TRBJ1-3; D unresolved. The CDR3 length is 16 residues. Trimming removed 5 bases at V and 0 bases at J, with 14 bases between. Germline V CDR1 and CDR2: SGHAT, FQDESV (reference sequence). CDR3 amino acids: CASSAGWRTSGNTIYF. The DNA of the CDR3 is TGTGCCAGCAGCGCTGGTTGGAGAACCTCTGGAAACACCATATATTTT. Filled out from reference TRBV11-1 and TRBJ1-3, the complete variable domain reads EAEVAQSPRYKITEKSQAVAFWCDPISGHATLYWYRQILGQGPELLVQFQDESVVDDSQLPKDRFSAERLKGVDSTLKIQPAELGDSAMYLCASSAGWRTSGNTIYFGEGSWLTVV.

The CDR3 region is CASRRDRKNTGELFF. CDR3 nucleotide sequence: TGCGCCAGCAGGCGGGACAGGAAGAACACCGGGGAGCTGTTTTTT. The gene calls are TRBV10-1 and TRBJ2-2; 8 bases match TRBD1. The germline gives CDR1 WNHNN, CDR2 SYGVQD (reference sequence). The length of the CDR3 is 15 residues. J gave up 1 base and V 6 bases, and 4 bases lay outside the gene matches.

This clone was seen repeatedly, ten times or more. V is TRBV10-3 and J is TRBJ2-2; no reliable D call. CDR1 and CDR2 (germline): ENHRY, SYGVKD. The germline V and J ends were trimmed by 3 bases and 3 bases, with 8 bases remaining between them. The CDR3 totals 14 residues. CDR3: CAISDGGDTGELFF. The DNA for the CDR3 is TGTGCCATCAGTGACGGCGGTGACACCGGGGAGCTGTTTTTT.

This chain connects TRBV5-1 to TRBJ2-2, with 10 bases that match TRBD2. Trimming cost V 0 bases and J 5 bases; bases outside gene matches: 7. In germline, CDR1 is SGHRS, CDR2 YFSETQ. The CDR3 has 17 residues. The CDR3 here is CASSLVPSGGGTGELFF. In DNA, the CDR3 is TGCGCCAGCAGCTTGGTGCCTAGCGGGGGAGGAACCGGGGAGCTGTTTTTT.

This clone turned up a few times. CDR3 sequence reads: CASSIGSYSTDTQYF. CDR3 DNA sequence: TGTGCCAGTAGTATAGGGAGCTACTCCACAGATACGCAGTATTTT. This chain joins TRBV19 and TRBJ2-3; D remains ambiguous. Trimming took 1 base from V and 2 from J, leaving 10 bases between them. This CDR3 is 15 amino acids long. Germline V lookup: CDR1 LNHDA, CDR2 SQIVND (reference sequence). Complete variable domain (other parts from reference TRBV19 and TRBJ2-3): DGGITQSPKYLFRKEGQNVTLSCEQNLNHDAMYWYRQDPGQGLRLIYYSQIVNDFQKGDIAEGYSVSREKKESFPLTVTSAQKNPTAFYLCASSIGSYSTDTQYFGPGTRLTVL.

The chain links TRBV5-6 to TRBJ2-1; 11 bases are shared with TRBD1. This CDR3 is 16 amino acids long. Losses at the gene ends were 3 bases for V and 3 bases for J; bases not matched to a gene: 5. Germline CDR1 is SGHDT and CDR2 is YYEEEE. The CDR3, as DNA: TGTGCCAGCAGCTGGGGGACAGGGGGTCTCTACAATGAGCAGTTCTTC. It specifies CASSWGTGGLYNEQFF. The full variable domain, with the rest looked up from reference TRBV5-6 and TRBJ2-1, is DAGVTQSPTHLIKTRGQQVTLRCSPKSGHDTVSWYQQALGQGPQFIFQYYEEEERQRGNFPDRFSGHQFPNYSSELNVNALLLGDSALYLCASSWGTGGLYNEQFFGPGTRLTVL.

J is TRBJ1-1 and V is TRBV29-1, with D perhaps TRBD1 (6 bases). The germline V gene encodes CDR1 SQVTM and CDR2 ANQGSEA. The CDR3 is made up of 14 amino acids. V shed 0 bases and J shed 0 bases, with 8 bases lying between them. This CDR3 reads CSVEETGLNTEAFF. In DNA form, the CDR3 reads TGCAGCGTTGAAGAAACAGGGTTGAACACTGAAGCTTTCTTT.